This is a list of T cell receptor beta chains from one sample in a study of T cell responses to AZD1222 COVID-19 vaccine. The table came from immunoSEQ multiplex PCR; TCRdb's copy has only in-frame clones and leaves some out. Of approximately 110,000 clones listed, roughly nine tenths are singletons. Sample: peripheral blood, taken on day 0 of AZD1222 vaccination. The receptors were gathered from an adult in good health. CDR3s include the opening cysteine and the closing phenylalanine or tryptophan. Each record gives: V gene, clone size, CDR3 protein. Not all rows give a size; the values are once, few, many and, for expanded clones, a class.

>TRBV2|once
CASSPSLYEQYF
>TRBV15|.
CATRRLGGKGEKLFF
>TRBV11-1|.
CASSLGQNSYEQYF
>TRBV5-1|.
CASSLAGGANTEAFF
>TRBV2|.
CASSNRVSEAFF
>TRBV9|.
CASSSPRRQNYGYTF
>TRBV30|.
CAWSVHSGDTIYF
>TRBV2|.
CASKLILSPPTEAFF
>TRBV5-1|.
CASSPLGQGLDEQYF
>TRBV6-4|.
CAGGQGAQNEQFF
>TRBV28|.
CASSFVDSLYGYTF
>TRBV28|.
CASSLSGTGLSGNTIYF
>TRBV7-9|.
CASSLGKGAAEAFF
>TRBV12-3/TRBV12-4|.
CASSLRDTYEQYF
>TRBV11-3|.
CASSKTVTSGYEQYF
>TRBV6-5|.
CASSYSLSGSQYF
>TRBV2|.
CASKLSPPEDQPQHF
>TRBV4-2|few
CASSLRQASEQFF
>TRBV5-4|.
CASSLVTGLAKNIQYF
>TRBV18|.
CASSPLEGTGELFF
>TRBV7-9|.
CASSWPDANYGYTF
>TRBV11-2|.
CASSGQGMNTEAFF
>TRBV14|few
CASSPLETFQFPYGYTF
>TRBV25-1|.
CASSVTGQGASRTEAFF
>TRBV5-1|.
CASSLDGVVEVGTEAFF
>TRBV4-1|.
CASSQGQGDGYGYTF
>TRBV5-4|.
CASSPASGGSSGANVLTF
>TRBV7-6|.
CASSLAGTGTYEQYF
>TRBV6-1|.
CASSEFPREGDYEQYF
>TRBV28|.
CASSLRGRNYGYTF
>TRBV5-1|.
CASGGGGQYQETQYF
>TRBV6-1|.
CASSEARTALATEAFF
>TRBV24-1|.
CATSDRGRETDTQYF
>TRBV5-6|.
CASSLQYMNTEAFF
>TRBV19|.
CASSIVAANTGELFF
>TRBV2|.
CASTPGLATYEQYF
>TRBV7-9|few
CASSRMGGPQETQYF
>TRBV7-3|.
CASSATSGRSNEQFF
>TRBV29-1|.
CSAWTSGPYNEQFF
>TRBV18|.
CASSPPFREGPVNEQFF
>TRBV6-4|.
CASSQRGGATEAFF
>TRBV5-4|.
CASSLRGQGLTDTQYF
>TRBV5-4|.
CASSLAGGPRETQYF
>TRBV5-4|.
CASSFGGRVSEQYF